The sequence of this T cell receptor beta chain was determined in a study of shared clonotypes between healthy human individuals. Study results and limitations: Clonotype sharing among donors, it was expected, would be affected by sequencing depth.

Regarding this clone: The antigen is undetermined.

The CDR3 extends over 11 amino acids. Trimming took 6 bases from V and 5 from J, leaving 10 bases between them. The V gene's germline CDR1 is GTSNPN and CDR2 SVGIG (reference sequence). The assay ran at deep level. How the authors handled the data: ImmunoSEQ gave junction-only sequences without quality scores, so filtering differed. Produced via immunoSEQ multiplex PCR; TCRdb's table is partial and in-frame only. V and J calls and clone size follow that table, whereas D and trimming were derived from the DNA. The sample records about half a million clones, 81% being singletons. This chain connects TRBV30 to TRBJ1-1; D call uncertain. The sequenced sample was PBMCs. This sequence originates from a woman between 40 and 50 years old in good health. Some clones in this sample may be carry-over from other donors' samples. CDR3 bases: TGTGCCTGTAGGGATATGACTGAAGCTTTCTTT. As protein: CACRDMTEAFF.